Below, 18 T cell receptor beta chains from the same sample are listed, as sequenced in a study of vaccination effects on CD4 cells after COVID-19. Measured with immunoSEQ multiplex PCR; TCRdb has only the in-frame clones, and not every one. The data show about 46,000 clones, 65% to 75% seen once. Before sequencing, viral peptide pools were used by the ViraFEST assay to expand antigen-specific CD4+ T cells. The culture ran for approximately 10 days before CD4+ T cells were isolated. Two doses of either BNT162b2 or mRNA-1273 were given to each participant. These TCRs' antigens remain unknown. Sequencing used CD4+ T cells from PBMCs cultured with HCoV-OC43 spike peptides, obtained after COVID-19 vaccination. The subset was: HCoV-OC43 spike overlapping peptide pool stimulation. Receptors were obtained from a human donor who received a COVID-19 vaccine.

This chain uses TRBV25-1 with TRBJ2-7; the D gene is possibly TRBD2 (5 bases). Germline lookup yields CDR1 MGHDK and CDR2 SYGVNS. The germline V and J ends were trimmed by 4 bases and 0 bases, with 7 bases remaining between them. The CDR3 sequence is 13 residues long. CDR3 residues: CASSVGSSYEQYF. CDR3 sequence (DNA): TGTGCCAGCAGTGTAGGGAGCTCCTACGAGCAGTACTTC.

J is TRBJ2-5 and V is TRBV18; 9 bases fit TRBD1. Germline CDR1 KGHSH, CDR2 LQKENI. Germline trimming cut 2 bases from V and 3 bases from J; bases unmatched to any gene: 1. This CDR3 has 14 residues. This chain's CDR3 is CASSPWTGEETQYF. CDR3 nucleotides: TGTGCCAGCTCACCATGGACAGGGGAAGAGACCCAGTACTTC.

CDR3 coding DNA: TGTGCTAGTGGGCAGGGGGCTAACACCGGGGAGCTGTTTTTT. Amino acids: CASGQGANTGELFF. The chain employs TRBV12-5 and TRBJ2-2; 8 bases line up with TRBD1. The germline gives CDR1 LGHNT, CDR2 FRNRAP. V shed 6 bases, J shed 2 bases, and the junction held 2 bases outside the gene matches. The CDR3 length is 14 residues.

The CDR3 coding sequence is TGTGCCAGCAGCTTCCTCGGACAGGGTTACACAGATACGCAGTATTTT. Translated: CASSFLGQGYTDTQYF. The chain links TRBV5-4 to TRBJ2-3; TRBD1 matches 8 bases. Germline V gene sequence: CDR1 SGHNT, CDR2 YYREEE (reference sequence). CDR3 length: 16 amino acids. J was trimmed by 2 bases and V by 2 bases; bases with no gene match: 7. The full variable domain, completed using reference TRBV5-4 and TRBJ2-3, is ETGVTQSPTHLIKTRGQQVTLRCSSQSGHNTVSWYQQALGQGPQFIFQYYREEENGRGNFPPRFSGLQFPNYSSELNVNALELDDSALYLCASSFLGQGYTDTQYFGPGTRLTVL.

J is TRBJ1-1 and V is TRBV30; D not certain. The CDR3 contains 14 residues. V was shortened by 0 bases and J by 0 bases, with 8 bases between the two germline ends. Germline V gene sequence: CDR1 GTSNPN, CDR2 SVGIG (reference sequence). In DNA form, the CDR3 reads TGTGCCTGGAGTGTACACCGGGTGAACACTGAAGCTTTCTTT. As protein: CAWSVHRVNTEAFF.

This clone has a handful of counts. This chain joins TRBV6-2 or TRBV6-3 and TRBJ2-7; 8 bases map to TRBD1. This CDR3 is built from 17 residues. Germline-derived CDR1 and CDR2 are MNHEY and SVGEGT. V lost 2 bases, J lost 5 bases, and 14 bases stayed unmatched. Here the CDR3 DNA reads TGTGCCAGCAGTTACAGGTTTGGTTCCAGGGGGCTTCACGAGCAGTACTTC. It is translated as CASSYRFGSRGLHEQYF.

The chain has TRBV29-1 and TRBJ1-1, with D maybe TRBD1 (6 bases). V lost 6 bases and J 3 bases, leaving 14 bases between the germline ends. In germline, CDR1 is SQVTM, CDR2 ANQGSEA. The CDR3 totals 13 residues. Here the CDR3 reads CSVSEGVYTEAFF. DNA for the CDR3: TGCAGCGTCTCGGAGGGGGTCTACACTGAAGCTTTCTTT.

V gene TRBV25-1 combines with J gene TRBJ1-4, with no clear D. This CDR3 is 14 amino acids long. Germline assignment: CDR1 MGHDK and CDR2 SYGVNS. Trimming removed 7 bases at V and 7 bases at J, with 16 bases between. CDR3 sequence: CASMSLRSGEKLFF. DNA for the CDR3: TGTGCCAGCATGAGTCTCAGGTCTGGTGAAAAACTGTTTTTT.

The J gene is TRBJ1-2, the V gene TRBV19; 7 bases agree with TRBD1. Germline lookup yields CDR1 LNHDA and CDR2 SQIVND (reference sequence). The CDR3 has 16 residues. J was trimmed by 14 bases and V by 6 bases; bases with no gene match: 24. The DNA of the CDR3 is TGTGCCAGTAGGGTAACCGGGACAGACAGTCTCTTCTCTAGAACCTTC. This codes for CASRVTGTDSLFSRTF.

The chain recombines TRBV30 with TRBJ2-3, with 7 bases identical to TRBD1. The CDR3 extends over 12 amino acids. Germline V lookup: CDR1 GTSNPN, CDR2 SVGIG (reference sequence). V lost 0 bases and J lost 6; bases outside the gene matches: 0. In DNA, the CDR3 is TGTGCCTGGAGTGTACAGGGGGATACGCAGTATTTT. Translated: CAWSVQGDTQYF.

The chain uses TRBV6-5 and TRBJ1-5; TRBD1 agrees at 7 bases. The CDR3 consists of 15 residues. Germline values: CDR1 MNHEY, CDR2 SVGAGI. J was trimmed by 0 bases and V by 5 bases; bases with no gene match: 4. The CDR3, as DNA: TGTGCCAGCAGTCAGGGGACAGTTAGCAATCAGCCCCAGCATTTT. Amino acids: CASSQGTVSNQPQHF.

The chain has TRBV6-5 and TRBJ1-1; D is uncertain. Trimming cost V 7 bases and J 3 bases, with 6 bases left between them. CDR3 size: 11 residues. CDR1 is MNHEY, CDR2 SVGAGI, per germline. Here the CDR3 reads CASIFDTEAFF. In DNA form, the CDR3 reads TGTGCCAGCATATTTGACACTGAAGCTTTCTTT.

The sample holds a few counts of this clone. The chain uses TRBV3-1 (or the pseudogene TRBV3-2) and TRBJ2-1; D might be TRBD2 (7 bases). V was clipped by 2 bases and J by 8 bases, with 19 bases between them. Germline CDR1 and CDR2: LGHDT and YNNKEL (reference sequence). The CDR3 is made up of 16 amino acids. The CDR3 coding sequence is TGTGCCAGCAGCCAACCCATGGGGGGGCGCATTCATGAGCAGTTCTTC. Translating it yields CASSQPMGGRIHEQFF.

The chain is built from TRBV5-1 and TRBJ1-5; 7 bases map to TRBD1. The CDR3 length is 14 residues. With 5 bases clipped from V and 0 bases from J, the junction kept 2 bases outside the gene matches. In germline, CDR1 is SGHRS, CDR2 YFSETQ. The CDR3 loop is CASSQGDSNQPQHF. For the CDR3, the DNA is TGCGCCAGCAGTCAGGGGGATAGCAATCAGCCCCAGCATTTT.

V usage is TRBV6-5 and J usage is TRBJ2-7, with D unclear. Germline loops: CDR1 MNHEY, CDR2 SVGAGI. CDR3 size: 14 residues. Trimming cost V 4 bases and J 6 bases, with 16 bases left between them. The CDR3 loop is CASSLVPNTREQYF. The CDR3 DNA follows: TGTGCCAGCAGTTTGGTTCCGAACACCCGCGAGCAGTACTTC.

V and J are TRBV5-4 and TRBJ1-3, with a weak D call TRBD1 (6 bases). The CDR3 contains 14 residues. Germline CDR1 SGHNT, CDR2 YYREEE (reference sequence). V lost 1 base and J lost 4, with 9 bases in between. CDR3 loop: CASSLRGSGNTIYF. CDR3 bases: TGTGCCAGCAGCTTGAGGGGGTCCGGAAACACCATATATTTT.

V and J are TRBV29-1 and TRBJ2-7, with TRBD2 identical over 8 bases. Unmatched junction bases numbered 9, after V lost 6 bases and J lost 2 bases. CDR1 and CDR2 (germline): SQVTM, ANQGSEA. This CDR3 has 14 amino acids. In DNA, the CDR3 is TGCAGCGTAGCTCGTAGCGGGGACCCCTACGAGCAGTACTTC. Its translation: CSVARSGDPYEQYF.

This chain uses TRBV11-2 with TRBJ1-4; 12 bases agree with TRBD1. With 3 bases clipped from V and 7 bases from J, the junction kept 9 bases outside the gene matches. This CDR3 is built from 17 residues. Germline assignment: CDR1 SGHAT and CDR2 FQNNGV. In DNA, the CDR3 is TGTGCCAGCAGCTTCCGGGACAGGGGGCTGCGCGGTGAAAAACTGTTTTTT. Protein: CASSFRDRGLRGEKLFF.